Presented here are 13 T cell receptor beta chains from one specimen sequenced in a study of shared clonotypes between healthy human individuals. The data were produced by immunoSEQ multiplex PCR, yet TCRdb's version contains in-frame clones alone and is incomplete. The data show about 2.3 million clones, just under 95% seen once. The sample taken for sequencing was naive CD4+ T cells from PBMCs. The sample's subset: CD45RA+ positively selected. These receptor sequences come from a man younger than 35 in good health. Some clones in this sample may be carry-over from other donors' samples.

CDR3 in amino acids: CASSVRASGDTDTQYF. In DNA form, the CDR3 reads TGTGCCAGCAGTGTGAGGGCTAGCGGGGACACAGATACGCAGTATTTT. V and J are TRBV9 and TRBJ2-3; TRBD2 matches 9 bases. Germline CDR1 and CDR2: SGDLS and YYNGEE. V was pared by 5 bases and J by 2 bases, with 9 bases of the junction left unmatched. This CDR3 comprises 16 residues.

The chain couples TRBV28 to TRBJ2-7; a possible D gene is TRBD2 (5 bases). The CDR3 is 15 amino acids. CDR1 is MDHEN and CDR2 is SYDVKM in the germline V gene. V was clipped by 5 bases and J by 3 bases, with 17 bases between them. The CDR3 DNA is TGTGCCAGCAGTGGTCGGGATCACAAACTCTACGAGCAGTACTTC. Amino acid sequence: CASSGRDHKLYEQYF.

CDR3 in DNA: TGTGCCAGCAGTGCTGGACGCAACTCTGGGGCCAACGTCCTGACTTTC. Translating it yields CASSAGRNSGANVLTF. The rearrangement uses TRBV2 and TRBJ2-6; D is uncertain. The CDR3 loop spans 16 amino acids. V lost 4 bases to trimming and J lost 0 bases, with 10 bases between them. Germline CDR1 and CDR2: SNHLY and FYNNEI.

V usage is TRBV18 and J usage is TRBJ2-7, with no clear D. The length of the CDR3 is 14 residues. Germline V gene data show CDR1 as KGHSH and CDR2 as LQKENI. V was clipped by 5 bases and J by 0 bases, with 11 bases between them. CDR3 in amino acids: CASSKSGSSYEQYF. CDR3 DNA sequence: TGTGCCAGCTCAAAGTCGGGCTCCTCCTACGAGCAGTACTTC.

This chain uses TRBV7-9 with TRBJ2-5, with 7 nucleotides matching TRBD2. Germline V gene lookup returns CDR1 SEHNR and CDR2 FQNEAQ (reference sequence). With V trimmed by 5 bases and J by 0 bases, 9 bases remained unmatched. The CDR3 loop spans 16 amino acids. CDR3 nucleotide sequence: TGTGCCAGCAGCGTCCTTCTAGCGGTCTACCAAGAGACCCAGTACTTC. Translating it yields CASSVLLAVYQETQYF.

The rearrangement links TRBV5-8 to TRBJ1-3; no firm D call. The CDR3 covers 13 residues. Per the germline V gene, CDR1 is SGHTS and CDR2 is YDEGEE. V was clipped by 4 bases and J by 0 bases, with 5 bases between them. The CDR3 region has the DNA TGTGCCAGCAGCCCGGGCTCTGGAAACACCATATATTTT. Residues: CASSPGSGNTIYF.

The chain links TRBV7-6 to TRBJ1-2, with D uncertain. Germline CDR1 is SGHVS and CDR2 is FNYEAQ. Trimming stripped 4 bases from V and 3 bases from J, with 9 bases between. The length of the CDR3 is 13 residues. The CDR3 sequence: CASSSDGYYGYTF. CDR3 coding DNA: TGTGCCAGCAGCTCGGACGGCTACTATGGCTACACCTTC. The whole variable domain, filled in from reference TRBV7-6 and TRBJ1-2, reads GAGVSQSPRYKVTKRGQDVALRCDPISGHVSLYWYRQALGQGPEFLTYFNYEAQQDKSGLPNDRFSAERPEGSISTLTIQRTEQRDSAMYRCASSSDGYYGYTFGSGTRLTVV.

A single count supports this clone. CDR3 DNA: TGTGCCAGCAGCTTAGGAGCTATGGGGGAGACCCAGTACTTC. Translated, it gives CASSLGAMGETQYF. V gene TRBV7-9 combines with J gene TRBJ2-5, with no clear D. With 1 base removed from V and 5 bases from J, the gap between germline ends came to 11 bases. CDR3 length: 14 residues. CDR1 SEHNR and CDR2 FQNEAQ come from the germline V gene (reference sequence).

This clone turned up a few times. The sample contains more than one DNA sequence encoding this CDR3. This rearrangement joins TRBV5-1 to TRBJ1-1; D is undetermined. The CDR3 has 14 residues. Per germline, CDR1 SGHRS and CDR2 YFSETQ. V shed 0 bases and J shed 5 bases, with 11 bases lying between them. As DNA, the CDR3 is TGCGCCAGCAGCTTGGGAGGGTCGGGGACTGAAGCTTTCTTT. Translated, it gives CASSLGGSGTEAFF.

The CDR3 sequence is CASSLAGHFTDTQYF. For the CDR3, the DNA is TGCGCCAGCAGCTTAGCGGGGCATTTCACAGATACGCAGTATTTT. The J gene is TRBJ2-3, the V gene TRBV5-1; 7 positions match TRBD2. The trim removed 2 bases at V and 2 bases at J, leaving 5 bases unmatched. Germline CDR1 and CDR2: SGHRS and YFSETQ. The length of the CDR3 is 15 residues. Using reference TRBV5-1 and TRBJ2-3 for the parts outside the CDR3, the full variable domain is KAGVTQTPRYLIKTRGQQVTLSCSPISGHRSVSWYQQTPGQGLQFLFEYFSETQRNKGNFPGRFSGRQFSNSRSEMNVSTLELGDSALYLCASSLAGHFTDTQYFGPGTRLTVL.

The chain couples TRBV11-2 to TRBJ2-5; D not resolved. The V end was cut by 1 base, the J end by 5 bases, with 8 bases between. CDR3 size: 13 residues. Germline V lookup: CDR1 SGHAT, CDR2 FQNNGV. CDR3 region: CASSLGGTETQYF. CDR3 coding DNA: TGTGCCAGCAGCTTAGGAGGTACGGAGACCCAGTACTTC.

The chain carries TRBV5-5 and TRBJ1-2; 7 bases are shared with TRBD1. Per the germline V gene, CDR1 is SGHKS and CDR2 is YYEKEE (reference sequence). The CDR3 sequence is 13 residues long. V dropped 5 bases and J dropped 8; count of bases not matched to a gene: 9. Here the CDR3 reads CASRSDRARGYTF. The DNA of the CDR3 is TGTGCCAGCAGATCCGACAGGGCCCGAGGCTACACCTTC.

The V gene is TRBV7-2, the J gene TRBJ2-7; TRBD1 aligns across 12 bases. The trim removed 1 base at V and 2 bases at J, leaving 12 bases unmatched. The CDR3 is 19 residues long. Germline lookup yields CDR1 SGHTA and CDR2 FQGNSA. The CDR3: CASSLEYGTGGRFTYEQYF. In nucleotides, the CDR3 is TGTGCCAGCAGCTTAGAATATGGGACAGGGGGCAGGTTTACCTACGAGCAGTACTTC.